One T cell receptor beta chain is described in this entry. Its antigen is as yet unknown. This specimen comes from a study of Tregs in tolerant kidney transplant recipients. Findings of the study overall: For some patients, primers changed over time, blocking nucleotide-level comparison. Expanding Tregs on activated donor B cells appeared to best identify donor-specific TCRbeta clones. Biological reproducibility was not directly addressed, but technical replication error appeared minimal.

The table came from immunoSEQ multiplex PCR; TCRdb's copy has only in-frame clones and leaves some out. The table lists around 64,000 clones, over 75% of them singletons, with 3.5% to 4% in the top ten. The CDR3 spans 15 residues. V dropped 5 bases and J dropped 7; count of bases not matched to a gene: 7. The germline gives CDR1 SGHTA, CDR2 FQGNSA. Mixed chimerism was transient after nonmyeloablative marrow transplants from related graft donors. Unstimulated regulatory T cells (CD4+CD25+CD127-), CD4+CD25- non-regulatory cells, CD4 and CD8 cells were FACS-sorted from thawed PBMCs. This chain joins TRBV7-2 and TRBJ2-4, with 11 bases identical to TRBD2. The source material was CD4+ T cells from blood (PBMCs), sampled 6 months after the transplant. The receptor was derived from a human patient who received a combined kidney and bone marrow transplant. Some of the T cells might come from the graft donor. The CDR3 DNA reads TGTGCCAGCAGCCCCAGACTAGCGGGAAGGAACATTCAGTACTTC. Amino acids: CASSPRLAGRNIQYF. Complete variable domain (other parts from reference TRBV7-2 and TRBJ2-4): GAGVSQSPSNKVTEKGKDVELRCDPISGHTALYWYRQSLGQGLEFLIYFQGNSAPDKSGLPSDRFSAERTGGSVSTLTIQRTQQEDSAVYLCASSPRLAGRNIQYFGAGTRLSVL.